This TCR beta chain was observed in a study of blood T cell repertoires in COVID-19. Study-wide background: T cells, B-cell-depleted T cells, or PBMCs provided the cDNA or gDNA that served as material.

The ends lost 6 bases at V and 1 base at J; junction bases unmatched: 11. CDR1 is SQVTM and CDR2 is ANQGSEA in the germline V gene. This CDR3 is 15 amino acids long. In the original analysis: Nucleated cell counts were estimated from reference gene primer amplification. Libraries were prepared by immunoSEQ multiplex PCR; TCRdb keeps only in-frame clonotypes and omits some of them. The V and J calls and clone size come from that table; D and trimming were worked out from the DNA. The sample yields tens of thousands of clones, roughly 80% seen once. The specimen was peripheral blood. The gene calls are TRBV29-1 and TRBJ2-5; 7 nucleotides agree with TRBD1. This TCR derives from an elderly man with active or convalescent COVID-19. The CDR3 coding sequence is TGCAGCGTCGCGGTCGGACAGGCCCGCCAAGAGACCCAGTACTTC. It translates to CSVAVGQARQETQYF.